Following are 13 T cell receptor beta chains from one sample sequenced in a study of identical twins. TCRdb itself ran the 5' RACE reads through MiXCR, one entry per CDR3 protein. The profile shows about 530,000 distinct CDR3 sequences, roughly 15% of them singletons. The same specimen was also included in a second study, on yellow fever vaccine responses in identical twins.

Material: CD4+ T cells sorted from blood. These receptors came from a woman aged 18-29 years in good health.

This clonotype was found many times. CDR3 DNA: TGTGCCATCAGTGCCGGGGGAGAGACCCAGTACTTC. Its protein is CAISAGGETQYF. V usage is TRBV10-3 and J usage is TRBJ2-5; TRBD2 is a possible D gene (6 bases). V lost 4 bases and J lost 4, with 7 bases in between. This CDR3 is built from 12 residues. Germline loops: CDR1 ENHRY, CDR2 SYGVKD.

The chain couples TRBV12-3 or TRBV12-4 to TRBJ2-5; the D call may be TRBD1 or TRBD2 (6 bases each). V gave up 7 bases and J gave up 6 bases, with 9 bases separating them. The CDR3 runs 11 residues. CDR3 sequence (DNA): TGTGCCAGCAATCGGGGGCAGACCCAGTACTTC. As protein: CASNRGQTQYF.

CDR3: CSARAGGPGETQYF. The CDR3 DNA reads as TGCAGTGCTAGGGCGGGAGGGCCTGGGGAGACCCAGTACTTC. The chain combines TRBV20-1 with TRBJ2-5, with 9 bases aligning to TRBD2. Germline-derived CDR1 and CDR2 are DFQATT and SNEGSKA (reference sequence). CDR3 length: 14 amino acids. The ends lost 3 bases at V and 5 bases at J; junction bases unmatched: 7.

Only a few counts were recorded for this clonotype. The genes are TRBV12-3 or TRBV12-4 and TRBJ2-6, with TRBD2 as a possible D gene (5 bases). This CDR3 has 15 residues. The V end was cut by 5 bases, the J end by 3 bases, with 11 bases between. The CDR3 loop is CASSLGRGGANVLTF. The CDR3 coding sequence is TGTGCCAGCAGTCTGGGCCGGGGTGGGGCCAACGTCCTGACTTTC.

The chain joins TRBV2 to TRBJ1-1; no reliable D call. The V gene's germline CDR1 is SNHLY and CDR2 FYNNEI. The CDR3 is 14 residues long. V shed 0 bases and J shed 1 base, with 6 bases lying between them. The CDR3 region has the DNA TGTGCCAGCAGTGAAGCCTTACAGAACACTGAAGCTTTCTTT. Protein sequence: CASSEALQNTEAFF.

This clonotype turned up a few times. This may come from a read error, since a much larger clone is one base off. The chain employs TRBV14 and TRBJ1-1, with TRBD1 identical over 8 bases. V shed 4 bases, J shed 4 bases, and the junction held 2 bases outside the gene matches. The CDR3 is made up of 13 amino acids. Germline V gives CDR1 SGHDN, CDR2 FVKESK. CDR3 in DNA: TGTGCCAGCAGCCGGGACAGGATCACTGAAGCTTTCTTT. This codes for CASSRDRITEAFF.

A few counts support this clonotype. The rearrangement uses TRBV12-3 or TRBV12-4 and TRBJ1-1; D is undetermined. Between the trimmed V and J ends, which lost 10 bases and 2 bases, there was a span of 17 bases. This CDR3 comprises 14 residues. In DNA, the CDR3 is TGTGCCAACCAGAAACAGAGCCCAAACACTGAAGCTTTCTTT. It codes for CANQKQSPNTEAFF.

The sample holds a few counts of this clonotype. Here the CDR3 reads CASSYGRGTANTGELFF. The CDR3 DNA reads TGTGCCAGCAGTTACGGTCGGGGGACAGCGAACACCGGGGAGCTGTTTTTT. The chain has TRBV6-5 and TRBJ2-2, with D maybe TRBD1 (7 bases). CDR1 is MNHEY, CDR2 SVGAGI, per germline. V dropped 2 bases and J dropped 0 bases, with 13 bases sitting between them. CDR3 length equals 17 residues.

J is TRBJ2-3 and V is TRBV7-8; a possible D gene is TRBD1 (6 bases). The CDR3 consists of 17 residues. Looked up from germline, CDR1 is SGHVS and CDR2 is FQNEAQ. The ends were cut back, 10 bases at V and 10 bases at J, with 33 bases in the middle. In nucleotides, the CDR3 is TGTGCCACCTCGAGACTGGTCGGACAGCCCCAGATGGCTGCGCAGTATTTT. It yields the protein CATSRLVGQPQMAAQYF.

The sample holds a few counts of this clonotype. The chain carries TRBV28 and TRBJ2-1; D is tentatively TRBD1 or TRBD2 (5 bases each). From germline, CDR1 is MDHEN and CDR2 SYDVKM. The CDR3 sequence is 14 residues long. V lost 10 bases and J 6 bases, leaving 19 bases between the germline ends. The CDR3 DNA sequence: TGTGCCACCCTACTAAGCCACGGGACCAATGAGCAGTTCTTC. It codes for CATLLSHGTNEQFF.

This clonotype was picked up many times. CDR3 sequence (DNA): TGTGCCAGCAGTTACCGGGACAGGGACACTGAAGCTTTCTTT. As protein: CASSYRDRDTEAFF. The gene calls are TRBV7-8 and TRBJ1-1; 9 bases match TRBD1. Germline V gene lookup returns CDR1 SGHVS and CDR2 FQNEAQ. The V and J ends lost 6 bases and 3 bases, in that order; junction bases with no gene match: 5. The CDR3 runs to 14 residues.

This clonotype occurred a few times. The rearrangement joins TRBV7-9 to TRBJ2-7; D possibly matches TRBD1 or TRBD2 (5 bases each). CDR3 size: 13 residues. Deletions cut 2 bases from V and 2 bases from J, with 7 bases between. The germline CDR1 and CDR2 sequences are SEHNR and FQNEAQ (reference sequence). For the CDR3, the DNA is TGTGCCAGCAGCTTACTGGGGGCCTACGAGCAGTACGTC. It yields the protein CASSLLGAYEQYV.

This clonotype was counted a few times. The chain combines TRBV13 with TRBJ2-1, with D maybe TRBD2 (6 bases). CDR3 size: 15 residues. V lost 8 bases to trimming and J lost 6 bases, with 20 bases between them. In germline, CDR1 is PRHDT, CDR2 FYEKMQ (reference sequence). CDR3 sequence: CASLRRGLNINEQFF. The CDR3 bases are TGTGCCAGCCTCCGCCGGGGACTGAACATCAATGAGCAGTTCTTC.